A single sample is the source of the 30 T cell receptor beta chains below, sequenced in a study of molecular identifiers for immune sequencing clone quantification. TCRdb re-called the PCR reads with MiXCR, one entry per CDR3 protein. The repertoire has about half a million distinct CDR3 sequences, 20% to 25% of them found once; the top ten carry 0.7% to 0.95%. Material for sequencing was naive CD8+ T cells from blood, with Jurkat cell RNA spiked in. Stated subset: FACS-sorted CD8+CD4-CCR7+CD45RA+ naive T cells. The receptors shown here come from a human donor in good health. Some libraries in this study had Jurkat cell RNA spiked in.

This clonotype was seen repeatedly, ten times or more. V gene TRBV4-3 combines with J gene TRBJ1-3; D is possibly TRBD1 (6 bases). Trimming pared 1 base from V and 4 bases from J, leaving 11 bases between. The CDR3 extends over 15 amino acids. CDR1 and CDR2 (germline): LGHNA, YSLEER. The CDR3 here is CASSQGAGAGNTIYF. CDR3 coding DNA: TGCGCCAGCAGCCAAGGGGCGGGGGCCGGAAACACCATATATTTT.

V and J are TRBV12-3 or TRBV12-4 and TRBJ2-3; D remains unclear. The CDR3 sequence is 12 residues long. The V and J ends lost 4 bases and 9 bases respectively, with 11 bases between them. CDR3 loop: CASSSTGRTQYF. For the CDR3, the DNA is TGTGCCAGCAGTTCGACGGGCAGGACGCAGTATTTT.

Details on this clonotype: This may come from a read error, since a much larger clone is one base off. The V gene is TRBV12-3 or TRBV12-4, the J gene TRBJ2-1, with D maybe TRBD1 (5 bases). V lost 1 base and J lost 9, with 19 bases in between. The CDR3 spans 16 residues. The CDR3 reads CASSLVGPRYIGEQFF. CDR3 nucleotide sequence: TGTGCCAGCAGTTTAGTGGGGCCGCGGTACATCGGTGAGCAGTTCTTC.

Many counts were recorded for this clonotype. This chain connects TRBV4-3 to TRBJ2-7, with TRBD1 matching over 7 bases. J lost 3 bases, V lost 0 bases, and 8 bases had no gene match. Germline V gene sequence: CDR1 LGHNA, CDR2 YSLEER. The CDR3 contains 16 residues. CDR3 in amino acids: CASSQDRGGSGYEQYF. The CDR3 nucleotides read TGCGCCAGCAGCCAAGATAGAGGGGGCTCGGGCTACGAGCAGTACTTC.

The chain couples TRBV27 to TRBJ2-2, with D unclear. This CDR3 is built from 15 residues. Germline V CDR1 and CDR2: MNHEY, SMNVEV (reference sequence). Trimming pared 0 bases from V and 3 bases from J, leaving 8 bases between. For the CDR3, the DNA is TGTGCCAGCAGTTTATCGTTGTCATACACCGGGGAGCTGTTTTTT. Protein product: CASSLSLSYTGELFF.

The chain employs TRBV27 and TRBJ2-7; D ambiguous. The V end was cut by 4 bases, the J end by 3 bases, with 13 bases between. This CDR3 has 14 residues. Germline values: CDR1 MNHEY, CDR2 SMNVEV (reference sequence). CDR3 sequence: CASSSNSGFYEQYF. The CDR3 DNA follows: TGTGCCAGCAGTTCCAATTCGGGCTTCTACGAGCAGTACTTC.

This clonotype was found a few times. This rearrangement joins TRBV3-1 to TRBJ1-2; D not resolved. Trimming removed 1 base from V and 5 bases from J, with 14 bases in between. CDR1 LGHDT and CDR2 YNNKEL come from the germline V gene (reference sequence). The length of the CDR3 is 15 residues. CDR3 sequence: CASSQVSGTGYGYTF. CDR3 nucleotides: TGTGCCAGCAGCCAAGTAAGTGGAACTGGGTATGGCTACACCTTC. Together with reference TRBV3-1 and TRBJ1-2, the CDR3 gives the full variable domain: DTAVSQTPKYLVTQMGNDKSIKCEQNLGHDTMYWYKQDSKKFLKIMFSYNNKELIINETVPNRFSPKSPDKAHLNLHINSLELGDSAVYFCASSQVSGTGYGYTFGSGTRLTVV.

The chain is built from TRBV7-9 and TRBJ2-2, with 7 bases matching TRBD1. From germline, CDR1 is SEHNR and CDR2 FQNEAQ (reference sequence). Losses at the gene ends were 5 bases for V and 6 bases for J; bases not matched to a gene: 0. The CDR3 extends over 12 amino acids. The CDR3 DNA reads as TGTGCCAGCAGCGGACAGGCCGGGGAGCTGTTTTTT. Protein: CASSGQAGELFF.

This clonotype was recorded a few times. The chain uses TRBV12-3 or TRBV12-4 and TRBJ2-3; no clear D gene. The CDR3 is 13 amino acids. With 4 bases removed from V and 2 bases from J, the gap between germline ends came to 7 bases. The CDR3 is CASSSIDTDTQYF. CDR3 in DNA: TGTGCCAGCAGTTCAATAGACACAGATACGCAGTATTTT.

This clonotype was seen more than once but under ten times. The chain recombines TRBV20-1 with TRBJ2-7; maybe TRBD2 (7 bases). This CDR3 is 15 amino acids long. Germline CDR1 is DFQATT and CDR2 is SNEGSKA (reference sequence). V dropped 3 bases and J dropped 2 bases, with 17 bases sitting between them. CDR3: CSAREGGTSTYEQYF. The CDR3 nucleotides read TGCAGTGCTAGGGAGGGGGGGACAAGCACCTACGAGCAGTACTTC.

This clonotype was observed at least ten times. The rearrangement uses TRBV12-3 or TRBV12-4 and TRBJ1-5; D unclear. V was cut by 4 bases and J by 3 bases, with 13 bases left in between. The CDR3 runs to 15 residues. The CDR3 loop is CASSSIPVSNQPQHF. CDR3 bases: TGTGCCAGCAGTTCCATCCCAGTATCCAATCAGCCCCAGCATTTT.

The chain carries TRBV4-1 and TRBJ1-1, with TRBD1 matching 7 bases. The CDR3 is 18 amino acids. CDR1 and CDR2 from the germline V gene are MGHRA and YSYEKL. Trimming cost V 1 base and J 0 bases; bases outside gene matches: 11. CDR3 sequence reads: CASSQGATGAGLNTEAFF. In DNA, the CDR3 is TGCGCCAGCAGCCAAGGCGCCACAGGGGCAGGATTGAACACTGAAGCTTTCTTT.

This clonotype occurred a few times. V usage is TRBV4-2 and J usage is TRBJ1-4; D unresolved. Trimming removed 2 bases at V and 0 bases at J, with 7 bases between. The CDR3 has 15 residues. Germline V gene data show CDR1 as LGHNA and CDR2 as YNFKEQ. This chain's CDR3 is CASSQLAATNEKLFF. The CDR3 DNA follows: TGTGCCAGCAGCCAATTGGCTGCAACTAATGAAAAACTGTTTTTT.

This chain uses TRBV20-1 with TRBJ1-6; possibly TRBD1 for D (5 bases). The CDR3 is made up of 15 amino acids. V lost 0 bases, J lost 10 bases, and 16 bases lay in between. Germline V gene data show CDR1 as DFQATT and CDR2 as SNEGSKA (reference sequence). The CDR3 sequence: CSARDWGGLGSPLHF. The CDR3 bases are TGCAGTGCTAGAGATTGGGGGGGACTGGGGTCACCCCTCCACTTT.

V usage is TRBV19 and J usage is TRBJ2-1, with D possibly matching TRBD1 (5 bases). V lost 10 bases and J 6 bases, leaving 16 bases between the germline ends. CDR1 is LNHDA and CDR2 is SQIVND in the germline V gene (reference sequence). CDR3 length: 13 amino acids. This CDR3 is CATNQGVGNEQFF. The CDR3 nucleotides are TGTGCCACCAACCAAGGGGTGGGCAATGAGCAGTTCTTC.

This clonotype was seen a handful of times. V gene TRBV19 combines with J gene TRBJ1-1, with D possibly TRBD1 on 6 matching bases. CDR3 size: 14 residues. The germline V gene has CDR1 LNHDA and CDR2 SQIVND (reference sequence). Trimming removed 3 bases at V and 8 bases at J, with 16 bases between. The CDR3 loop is CASSINGGHMEAFF. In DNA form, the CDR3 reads TGTGCCAGTAGTATCAATGGGGGCCATATGGAAGCTTTCTTT.

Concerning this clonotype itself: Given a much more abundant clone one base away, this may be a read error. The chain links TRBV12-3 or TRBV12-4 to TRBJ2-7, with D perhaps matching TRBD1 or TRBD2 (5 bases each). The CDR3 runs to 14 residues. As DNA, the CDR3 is TGTGCCAGCAGTTTCGGGGACGGCTACTACGAGCGGTACTTC. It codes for CASSFGDGYYERYF.

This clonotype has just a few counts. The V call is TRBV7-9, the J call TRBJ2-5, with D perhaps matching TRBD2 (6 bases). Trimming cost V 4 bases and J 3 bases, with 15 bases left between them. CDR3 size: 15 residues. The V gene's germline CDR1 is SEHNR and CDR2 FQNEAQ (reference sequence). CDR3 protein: CASSSPEGREETQYF. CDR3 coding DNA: TGTGCCAGCAGCTCCCCGGAGGGCCGAGAAGAGACCCAGTACTTC.

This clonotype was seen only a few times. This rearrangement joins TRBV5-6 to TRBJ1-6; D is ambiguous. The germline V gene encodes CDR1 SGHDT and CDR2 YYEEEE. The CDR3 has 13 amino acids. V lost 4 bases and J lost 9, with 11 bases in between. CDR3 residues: CASSAVMSSPLHF. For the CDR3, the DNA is TGTGCCAGCAGCGCAGTCATGAGTTCACCCCTCCACTTT.

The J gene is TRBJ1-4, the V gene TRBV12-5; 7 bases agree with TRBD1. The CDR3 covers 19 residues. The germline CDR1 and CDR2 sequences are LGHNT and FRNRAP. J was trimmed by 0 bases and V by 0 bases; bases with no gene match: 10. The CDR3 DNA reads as TGTGCTAGTGGTTTGGTAACAGGGGCGGACGCTGCAACTAATGAAAAACTGTTTTTT. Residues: CASGLVTGADAATNEKLFF.

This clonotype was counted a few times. CDR3 loop: CAIAAGTQSEPRQAFF. CDR3 DNA sequence: TGTGCCATCGCCGCCGGGACACAATCCGAACCTCGTCAAGCTTTCTTT. The chain combines TRBV10-3 with TRBJ1-1; possibly TRBD1 for D (6 bases). This CDR3 is 16 amino acids long. V lost 8 bases, J lost 9 bases, and 28 bases lay in between. Germline-derived CDR1 and CDR2 are ENHRY and SYGVKD.

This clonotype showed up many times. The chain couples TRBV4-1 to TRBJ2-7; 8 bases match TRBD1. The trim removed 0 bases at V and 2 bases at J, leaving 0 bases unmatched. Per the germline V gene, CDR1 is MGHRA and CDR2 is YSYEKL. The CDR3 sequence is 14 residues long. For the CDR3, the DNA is TGCGCCAGCAGCCAAGAGGACAGGGCCTACGAGCAGTACTTC. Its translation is CASSQEDRAYEQYF.

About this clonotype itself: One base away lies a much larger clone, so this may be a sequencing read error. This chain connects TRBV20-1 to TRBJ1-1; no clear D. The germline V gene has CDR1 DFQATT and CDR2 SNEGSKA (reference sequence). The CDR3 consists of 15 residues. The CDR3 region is CSARDLLGQLIEAIF. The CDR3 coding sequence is TGCAGTGCTAGAGATCTTTTAGGGCAGTTAATAGAAGCTATCTTT.

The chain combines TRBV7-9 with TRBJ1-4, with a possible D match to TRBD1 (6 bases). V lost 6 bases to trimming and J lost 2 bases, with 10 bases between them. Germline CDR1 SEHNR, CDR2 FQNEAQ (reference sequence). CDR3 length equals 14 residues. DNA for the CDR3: TGTGCCAGCAGGTCCACAGGGACTAATGAAAAACTGTTTTTT. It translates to CASRSTGTNEKLFF.

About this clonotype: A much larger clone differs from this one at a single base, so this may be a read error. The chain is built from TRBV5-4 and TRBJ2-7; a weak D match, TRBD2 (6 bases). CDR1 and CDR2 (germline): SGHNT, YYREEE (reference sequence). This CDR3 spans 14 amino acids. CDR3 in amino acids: CASSFRGGTYERYF. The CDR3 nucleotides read TGTGCCAGCAGCTTTCGTGGGGGGACCTACGAGCGGTACTTC.

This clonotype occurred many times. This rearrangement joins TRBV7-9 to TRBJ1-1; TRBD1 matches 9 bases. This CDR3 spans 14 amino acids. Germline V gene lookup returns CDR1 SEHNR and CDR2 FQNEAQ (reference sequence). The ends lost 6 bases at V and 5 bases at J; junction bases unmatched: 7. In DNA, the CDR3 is TGTGCCAGCAGATCCGACAGGGGGGAAACTGAAGCTTTCTTT. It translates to CASRSDRGETEAFF. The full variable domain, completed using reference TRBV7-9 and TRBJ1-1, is DTGVSQNPRHKITKRGQNVTFRCDPISEHNRLYWYRQTLGQGPEFLTYFQNEAQLEKSRLLSDRFSAERPKGSFSTLEIQRTEQGDSAMYLCASRSDRGETEAFFGQGTRLTVV.

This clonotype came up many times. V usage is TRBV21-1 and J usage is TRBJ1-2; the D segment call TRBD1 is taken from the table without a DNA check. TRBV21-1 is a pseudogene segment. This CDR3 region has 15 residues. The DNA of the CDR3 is TGTGCCAGCAGCACCGGGACAGGGAGTGACTATGGCTACACCTTC. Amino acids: CASSTGTGSDYGYTF.

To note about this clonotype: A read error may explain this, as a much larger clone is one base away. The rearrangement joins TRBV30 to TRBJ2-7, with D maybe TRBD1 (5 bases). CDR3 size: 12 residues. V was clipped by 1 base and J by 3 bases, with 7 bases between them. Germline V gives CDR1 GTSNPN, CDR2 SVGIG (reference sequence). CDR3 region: CAWSETVYEQYF. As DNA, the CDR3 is TGTGCCTGGAGTGAGACAGTCTACGAGCAGTACTTC.

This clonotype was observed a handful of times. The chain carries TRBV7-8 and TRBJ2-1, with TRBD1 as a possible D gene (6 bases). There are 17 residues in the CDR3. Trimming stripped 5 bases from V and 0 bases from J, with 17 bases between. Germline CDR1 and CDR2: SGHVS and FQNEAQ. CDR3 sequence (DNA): TGTGCCAGCAGCCCCCCCTCCGGACAGACCTCCTACAATGAGCAGTTCTTC. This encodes CASSPPSGQTSYNEQFF.

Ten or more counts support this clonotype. CDR3 sequence: CASSLEQGPEAFF. CDR3 nucleotides: TGCGCCAGCAGCTTGGAACAGGGTCCTGAAGCTTTCTTT. This chain uses TRBV5-1 with TRBJ1-1, with a tentative D call TRBD1 (6 bases). Germline CDR1 SGHRS, CDR2 YFSETQ. The length of the CDR3 is 13 residues. Trimming took 0 bases from V and 6 from J, leaving 9 bases between them.